This T cell receptor (beta chain) appears in the sequencing data of a study of T cells in Graves' hyperthyroidism and ophthalmopathy. Study-level points and caveats: Ophthalmopathy cases were set apart from stable hyperthyroidism by a 13 V-J model.

It was RNA transcripts that yielded the amplified TCR beta CDR3 regions. TCR CDR3 underwent first-round RT-PCR with the HTBI primer set. Using its own MiXCR run on the multiplex PCR reads, TCRdb lists one record per CDR3 protein. The table has 350,000 to 400,000 distinct CDR3 sequences, under 15% seen once. This clonotype has a count of ten or more. The antigen remains undetermined. Germline V CDR1 and CDR2: SGHAT, FQNNGV. J gave up 7 bases and V 5 bases, and 11 bases lay outside the gene matches. There are 17 residues in the CDR3. This chain links TRBV11-2 with TRBJ2-1; 13 nucleotides align to TRBD2. The sequence came from a woman in her twenties or thirties with Graves' hyperthyroidism. What was sequenced was blood. CDR3 bases: TGTGCCAGCAGCGCCCGGACCGGGACTAGCGGGACAAATGAGCAGTTCTTC. Translation gives CASSARTGTSGTNEQFF.